These 31 T cell receptor beta chains came from one sample sequenced in a study of T cell responses to AZD1222 COVID-19 vaccine (dated by TCRdb to the early 2020s). The intended sense of this specimen's time point label: about 28 days (+/-7) after the second vaccine dose. Library construction relied on the immunoSEQ multiplex PCR assay. TCRdb took over this immuneACCESS table, retaining in-frame rearrangements with V and J assigned. Such tables are incomplete; in checked studies, under half of the missing clones stem from an unresolved V gene, and the remainder is unexplained. The sample data list more than 100,000 clones, and about 92% of these were observed just once. The top ten clonotypes cover 5% of the sample. This specimen was peripheral blood, taken 28 days after the second AZD1222 dose. The receptor set was obtained from an adult who received the AZD1222 COVID-19 vaccine.

V is TRBV5-1 and J is TRBJ2-3; 9 bases are shared with TRBD1. There are 16 residues in the CDR3. The ends lost 2 bases at V and 1 base at J; junction bases unmatched: 5. Germline V gene data show CDR1 as SGHRS and CDR2 as YFSETQ. CDR3 protein: CASSFLQGAGTDTQYF. As DNA, the CDR3 is TGCGCCAGCAGCTTCCTACAGGGGGCCGGCACAGATACGCAGTATTTT.

The chain couples TRBV5-8 to TRBJ1-5; no firm D call. CDR3 size: 14 residues. V was cut by 2 bases and J by 5 bases, with 11 bases left in between. CDR1 SGHTS and CDR2 YDEGEE come from the germline V gene. The CDR3 DNA reads as TGTGCCAGCAGCTTAAGGCGACGGGATCAGCCCCAGCATTTT. Its translation: CASSLRRRDQPQHF.

The chain combines TRBV2 with TRBJ1-1, with D hard to call. The CDR3 length is 12 residues. CDR1 and CDR2 (germline): SNHLY, FYNNEI. Trimming removed 3 bases at V and 6 bases at J, with 8 bases between. The CDR3 sequence: CASSDGRPEAFF. The CDR3 coding sequence is TGTGCCAGCAGTGATGGCCGTCCTGAAGCTTTCTTT.

This clone was seen a single time. V and J are TRBV19 and TRBJ2-3; unclear D gene. V lost 1 base to trimming and J lost 3 bases, with 11 bases between them. The CDR3 has 15 residues. From germline, CDR1 is LNHDA and CDR2 SQIVND (reference sequence). The CDR3 sequence is CASSIGNSYTDTQYF. Here the CDR3 DNA reads TGTGCCAGTAGTATAGGTAACAGCTATACAGATACGCAGTATTTT.

This rearrangement joins TRBV10-3 to TRBJ2-7; 9 bases are shared with TRBD1. Germline trimming cut 4 bases from V and 3 bases from J; bases unmatched to any gene: 1. CDR1 is ENHRY, CDR2 SYGVKD, per germline. The length of the CDR3 is 13 residues. The CDR3 sequence is CAISAGQGYEQYF. The CDR3 nucleotides read TGTGCCATCAGTGCGGGACAGGGCTACGAGCAGTACTTC.

The CDR3 region has the DNA TGTGCCAGCTCACCACGACTAGTCTGGGAGACCCAGTACTTC. Its protein is CASSPRLVWETQYF. The rearrangement links TRBV18 to TRBJ2-5, with D maybe TRBD2 (6 bases). The CDR3 sequence is 14 residues long. With 1 base removed from V and 5 bases from J, the gap between germline ends came to 11 bases. Germline V gene sequence: CDR1 KGHSH, CDR2 LQKENI.

The V call is TRBV7-9, the J call TRBJ2-3; the match to TRBD1 covers 7 bases. Looked up from germline, CDR1 is SEHNR and CDR2 is FQNEAQ (reference sequence). This CDR3 comprises 16 residues. The trim removed 4 bases at V and 1 base at J, leaving 8 bases unmatched. Here the CDR3 DNA reads TGTGCCAGCAGCTCGCCGGGACAGAGGGGCACAGATACGCAGTATTTT. Translation gives CASSSPGQRGTDTQYF.

This clone came up a few times. The J gene is TRBJ1-1, the V gene TRBV5-1; 7 positions agree with TRBD1. The CDR3 contains 14 residues. CDR1 and CDR2 (germline): SGHRS, YFSETQ. J gave up 0 bases and V 5 bases, and 4 bases lay outside the gene matches. The CDR3 DNA sequence: TGCGCCAGCAGTCTGACAGGGATGAACACTGAAGCTTTCTTT. It translates to CASSLTGMNTEAFF. Based on the CDR3 plus reference TRBV5-1 and TRBJ1-1, the full variable domain is KAGVTQTPRYLIKTRGQQVTLSCSPISGHRSVSWYQQTPGQGLQFLFEYFSETQRNKGNFPGRFSGRQFSNSRSEMNVSTLELGDSALYLCASSLTGMNTEAFFGQGTRLTVV.

The CDR3 loop is CASSFSLRNTEAFF. In DNA form, the CDR3 reads TGTGCCAGCAGCTTCTCCTTACGGAACACTGAAGCTTTCTTT. The chain recombines TRBV5-5 with TRBJ1-1, with D hard to call. The CDR3 has 14 residues. CDR1 is SGHKS, CDR2 YYEKEE, per germline (reference sequence). Trimming cost V 2 bases and J 1 base, with 9 bases left between them.

The chain has TRBV5-8 and TRBJ1-2; D is undetermined. Germline V gene data show CDR1 as SGHTS and CDR2 as YDEGEE. The CDR3 totals 13 residues. V was cut by 1 base and J by 7 bases, with 11 bases left in between. The CDR3 reads CASSLRGRGGYTF. CDR3 sequence (DNA): TGTGCCAGCAGCTTGAGAGGGCGAGGTGGCTACACCTTC.

The chain employs TRBV7-9 and TRBJ1-1, with 9 bases aligning to TRBD1. Per the germline V gene, CDR1 is SEHNR and CDR2 is FQNEAQ (reference sequence). This CDR3 spans 15 amino acids. V trimming: 5 bases; J trimming: 9 bases; junction bases outside the gene matches: 13. CDR3 protein: CASSLPGQGTNKAFF. The CDR3 region has the DNA TGTGCCAGCAGCCTACCGGGACAGGGAACCAATAAAGCTTTCTTT.

This chain uses TRBV11-2 with TRBJ1-4; D is unclear. Trimming removed 0 bases at V and 5 bases at J, with 7 bases between. Germline-derived CDR1 and CDR2 are SGHAT and FQNNGV. This CDR3 has 14 residues. CDR3 region: CASSLDSGNEKLFF. The CDR3 DNA follows: TGTGCCAGCAGCTTAGATAGTGGGAATGAAAAACTGTTTTTT.

This clone was observed a handful of times. The chain uses TRBV7-9 and TRBJ2-7; no definite D call. Looked up from germline, CDR1 is SEHNR and CDR2 is FQNEAQ (reference sequence). Trimming took 2 bases from V and 0 from J, leaving 8 bases between them. The CDR3 has 14 residues. CDR3 amino acids: CASSLIGDSYEQYF. Written as DNA, the CDR3 is TGTGCCAGCAGCTTAATTGGGGACTCCTACGAGCAGTACTTC.

The V gene is TRBV3-1 (or the pseudogene TRBV3-2), the J gene TRBJ2-2; 10 nucleotides line up with TRBD2. V trimming: 3 bases; J trimming: 6 bases; junction bases outside the gene matches: 10. Germline CDR1 LGHDT, CDR2 YNNKEL (reference sequence). The CDR3 has 17 residues. CDR3 residues: CASSQSAGGLGSGELFF. CDR3 bases: TGTGCCAGCAGCCAGTCAGCGGGAGGGCTTGGATCCGGGGAGCTGTTTTTT.

The J gene is TRBJ2-1, the V gene TRBV7-9; D possibly uses TRBD1 or TRBD2 (6 bases each). V was cut by 2 bases and J by 4 bases, with 21 bases left in between. The CDR3 contains 18 residues. The germline V gene has CDR1 SEHNR and CDR2 FQNEAQ (reference sequence). DNA for the CDR3: TGTGCCAGCAGCTTACCCTCCGCAGGTCAAGGGGGGTACAATGAGCAGTTCTTC. Translation: CASSLPSAGQGGYNEQFF.

The rearrangement links TRBV27 to TRBJ1-5; the D is unclear. The CDR3 totals 13 residues. V lost 2 bases to trimming and J lost 1 base, with 3 bases between them. Germline CDR1 is MNHEY and CDR2 is SMNVEV (reference sequence). The CDR3 coding sequence is TGTGCCAGCAGTTTAAGAAGCAATCAGCCCCAGCATTTT. This translates into CASSLRSNQPQHF.

This sequence joins TRBV29-1 and TRBJ1-5; 8 bases agree with TRBD1. The CDR3 loop spans 13 amino acids. J lost 3 bases, V lost 7 bases, and 5 bases had no gene match. CDR1 SQVTM and CDR2 ANQGSEA come from the germline V gene. This CDR3 reads CSAGQEPNQPQHF. The DNA of the CDR3 is TGCAGCGCGGGACAGGAGCCCAATCAGCCCCAGCATTTT.

The chain couples TRBV4-3 to TRBJ1-1; D call uncertain. V lost 1 base to trimming and J lost 0 bases, with 9 bases between them. Germline loops: CDR1 LGHNA, CDR2 YSLEER. This CDR3 has 15 residues. As DNA, the CDR3 is TGCGCCAGCAGCCAAGGGGTCACAATGAACACTGAAGCTTTCTTT. Residues: CASSQGVTMNTEAFF.

This chain links TRBV12-3 or TRBV12-4 with TRBJ1-2, with TRBD1 identical over 8 bases. This CDR3 has 13 amino acids. J was trimmed by 4 bases and V by 6 bases; bases with no gene match: 4. The CDR3 protein is CASSLDRGYGYTF. For the CDR3, the DNA is TGTGCCAGCAGCCTAGACAGGGGCTATGGCTACACCTTC.

The CDR3 reads CASPPSWVAGELFF. CDR3 sequence (DNA): TGCGCCAGCCCCCCTAGTTGGGTAGCCGGGGAGCTGTTTTTT. The chain uses TRBV23-1 and TRBJ2-2; no clear D gene. TRBV23-1 counts as an open reading frame of uncertain function. The CDR3 loop spans 14 amino acids. Trimming left V 8 bases short and J 6 bases short, with 16 bases between.

The J gene is TRBJ2-5, the V gene TRBV6-2 or TRBV6-3, with 14 positions matching TRBD2. V dropped 3 bases and J dropped 1; count of bases not matched to a gene: 4. The CDR3 has 17 amino acids. Germline CDR1 reads MNHEY; CDR2 reads SVGEGT. This CDR3 is CASSYWTSGGPQETQYF. The CDR3 DNA is TGTGCCAGCAGTTATTGGACTAGCGGGGGGCCCCAAGAGACCCAGTACTTC.

The genes are TRBV5-1 and TRBJ2-7; 10 bases fit TRBD1. The CDR3 is 17 amino acids. J gave up 0 bases and V 0 bases, and 6 bases lay outside the gene matches. CDR1 SGHRS and CDR2 YFSETQ come from the germline V gene. The CDR3 coding sequence is TGCGCCAGCAGCTTGGGGGGGACAGGGGTAAGCTCCTACGAGCAGTACTTC. It yields the protein CASSLGGTGVSSYEQYF.

The rearrangement uses TRBV7-2 and TRBJ2-1, with 15 nucleotides matching TRBD2. CDR3 size: 16 residues. Germline V gene sequence: CDR1 SGHTA, CDR2 FQGNSA. The V gene end was trimmed by 5 bases and the J gene end by 9 bases; junction bases not matched to a gene: 8. The CDR3: CASSRKGTSGGTEQFF. CDR3 bases: TGTGCCAGCAGCCGCAAGGGGACTAGCGGGGGGACTGAGCAGTTCTTC.

J is TRBJ1-5 and V is TRBV19; unclear D gene. The CDR3 has 19 residues. Germline CDR1 is LNHDA and CDR2 is SQIVND (reference sequence). Trimming took off 5 bases at V and 0 bases at J, with 23 bases between the two ends. Here the CDR3 reads CASSLRGRTAVYSNQPQHF. CDR3 in DNA: TGTGCCAGTAGTCTTCGAGGCCGGACGGCCGTTTATAGCAATCAGCCCCAGCATTTT.

The chain is built from TRBV7-9 and TRBJ1-2; tentative D call: TRBD1 (6 bases). Trimming shortened V by 6 bases and J by 0 bases, and 11 bases separated the two germline ends. The CDR3 is made up of 14 amino acids. Germline V gene sequence: CDR1 SEHNR, CDR2 FQNEAQ (reference sequence). The CDR3 protein is CASSVEGANYGYTF. For the CDR3, the DNA is TGTGCCAGCAGTGTCGAGGGGGCTAACTATGGCTACACCTTC.

This chain connects TRBV6-5 to TRBJ1-2; TRBD1 might be the D (6 bases). Per germline, CDR1 MNHEY and CDR2 SVGAGI. Trimming took off 7 bases at V and 3 bases at J, with 15 bases between the two ends. The CDR3 has 14 residues. The CDR3 sequence is CASIRTVTDYGYTF. The DNA of the CDR3 is TGTGCCAGCATCCGGACAGTGACAGACTATGGCTACACCTTC.

The sample holds one count of this clone. The chain has TRBV12-5 and TRBJ2-7, with 7 bases matching TRBD1. CDR3 length equals 11 residues. The V and J ends lost 6 bases and 6 bases, in that order; junction bases with no gene match: 2. Germline V gives CDR1 LGHNT, CDR2 FRNRAP. In DNA form, the CDR3 reads TGTGCTAGTGGCACAGGGGCCGAGCAGTACTTC. Translation gives CASGTGAEQYF.

V usage is TRBV29-1 and J usage is TRBJ2-1; 12 nucleotides match TRBD2. J lost 7 bases, V lost 6 bases, and 16 bases had no gene match. CDR3 length: 17 residues. Germline CDR1 is SQVTM and CDR2 is ANQGSEA. The CDR3 nucleotides read TGCAGCGTGGGCGTTCTAGCGGGAGGGCTCATAGGTAATGAGCAGTTCTTC. Translating gives CSVGVLAGGLIGNEQFF.

This chain uses TRBV30 with TRBJ2-7, with 11 bases matching TRBD2. J gave up 3 bases and V 1 base, and 8 bases lay outside the gene matches. Germline lookup yields CDR1 GTSNPN and CDR2 SVGIG (reference sequence). The CDR3 covers 16 residues. The CDR3 sequence is CAWSGEASGRLYEQYF. The CDR3 nucleotides are TGTGCCTGGAGTGGCGAAGCTAGCGGGAGGCTCTACGAGCAGTACTTC. The variable domain in full, with the rest retrieved from reference TRBV30 and TRBJ2-7, is SQTIHQWPATLVQPVGSPLSLECTVEGTSNPNLYWYRQAAGRGLQLLFYSVGIGQISSEVPQNLSASRPQDRQFILSSKKLLLSDSGFYLCAWSGEASGRLYEQYFGPGTRLTVT.

CDR3 DNA sequence: TGCGCCAGCAGGGGGCTTCGGACTGAAGCTTTCTTT. Its protein product is CASRGLRTEAFF. The V and J genes are TRBV5-1 and TRBJ1-1; possibly TRBD1 for D (5 bases). The CDR3 contains 12 residues. Germline V gives CDR1 SGHRS, CDR2 YFSETQ. The V and J ends lost 5 bases and 5 bases respectively, with 10 bases between them.

The chain couples TRBV6-5 to TRBJ2-7; D gene unclear. Germline V gene sequence: CDR1 MNHEY, CDR2 SVGAGI. This CDR3 spans 15 amino acids. V shed 4 bases and J shed 0 bases, with 13 bases lying between them. The CDR3 loop is CASSSPTKSSYEQYF. CDR3 in DNA: TGTGCCAGCAGTTCCCCAACGAAAAGCTCCTACGAGCAGTACTTC.